The clone carrying this TCR beta chain was counted between two and nine times. J lost 3 bases, V lost 1 base, and 15 bases had no gene match. This CDR3 region has 19 residues. Germline-derived CDR1 and CDR2 are SGHTA and FQGNSA. Assay: immunoSEQ multiplex PCR; the TCRdb copy retains only in-frame clones and omits some. The table records around 310,000 clones, roughly nine tenths of them present only once. This sample stems from a study of blood T cell repertoires in COVID-19. The sample was PBMCs or T cells enriched from blood (not recorded which). The chain couples TRBV7-2 to TRBJ2-7; 10 bases are shared with TRBD1. The source of this sequence is a woman in her thirties who had recovered from COVID-19. The CDR3 is CASSLGGQGLVYRGYEQYF. The CDR3 DNA sequence: TGTGCCAGCAGCTTAGGGGGACAGGGGTTAGTCTACAGGGGCTACGAGCAGTACTTC.